A single sample is the source of the 7 T cell receptor beta chains below, sequenced in a study of blood T cell repertoires in COVID-19. The method was immunoSEQ multiplex PCR; TCRdb's version includes in-frame clones alone and lacks a portion of them. Of 150,000 or so clones in the sample, approximately 88% were seen once. Sequences were obtained from PBMCs or T cells enriched from blood (not recorded which). Receptor source: a man aged 65-85 years who had been exposed to COVID-19.

The CDR3 sequence: CASSTPGGRTGELFF. CDR3 in DNA: TGTGCCAGTAGTACCCCGGGAGGGAGGACCGGGGAGCTGTTTTTT. The gene calls are TRBV19 and TRBJ2-2; 8 bases match TRBD2. This CDR3 has 15 amino acids. Per germline, CDR1 LNHDA and CDR2 SQIVND (reference sequence). V dropped 4 bases and J dropped 5; count of bases not matched to a gene: 6.

The chain combines TRBV10-3 with TRBJ2-7, with 9 bases lining up with TRBD1. The V gene end was trimmed by 0 bases and the J gene end by 7 bases; junction bases not matched to a gene: 10. Germline V gene sequence: CDR1 ENHRY, CDR2 SYGVKD. This CDR3 contains 16 residues. The CDR3 nucleotides are TGTGCCATCAGTGAGTCGACCCCGCGGACAGGGGTTGAGCAGTACTTC. Protein sequence: CAISESTPRTGVEQYF.

The chain links TRBV25-1 to TRBJ1-5, with D possibly being TRBD1 (5 bases). Germline values: CDR1 MGHDK, CDR2 SYGVNS. This CDR3 has 14 residues. V lost 2 bases to trimming and J lost 5 bases, with 10 bases between them. The CDR3 nucleotides are TGTGCCAGCAGTGAAACAGGTCAATATCAGCCCCAGCATTTT. Encoded protein: CASSETGQYQPQHF.

The V and J genes are TRBV6-5 and TRBJ1-1; 8 bases fit TRBD1. This CDR3 has 15 amino acids. Germline CDR1 is MNHEY and CDR2 is SVGAGI. J gave up 5 bases and V 2 bases, and 7 bases lay outside the gene matches. The CDR3 reads CASSYSGQGSTEAFF. In nucleotides, the CDR3 is TGTGCCAGCAGTTACAGTGGACAGGGCAGTACTGAAGCTTTCTTT.

The chain is built from TRBV6-6 and TRBJ1-2, with 7 bases aligning to TRBD1. V gave up 0 bases and J gave up 3 bases; unmatched junction bases: 4. Per germline, CDR1 MNHNY and CDR2 SVGAGI (reference sequence). This CDR3 is 15 amino acids long. The CDR3 sequence: CASSYSTGLDYGYTF. CDR3 coding DNA: TGTGCCAGCAGTTACTCGACAGGGCTCGACTATGGCTACACCTTC.

The chain couples TRBV19 to TRBJ1-5; TRBD1 might be the D (6 bases). The V gene's germline CDR1 is LNHDA and CDR2 SQIVND (reference sequence). V gave up 5 bases and J gave up 0 bases, with 8 bases separating them. This CDR3 region has 14 residues. The CDR3 coding sequence is TGTGCCAGTAGTTACAGGGCTAGCAATCAGCCCCAGCATTTT. It specifies CASSYRASNQPQHF.

The chain is built from TRBV28 and TRBJ2-7; D is possibly TRBD1 (5 bases). The CDR3 is 15 amino acids. Trimming took 3 bases from V and 3 from J, leaving 15 bases between them. In germline, CDR1 is MDHEN, CDR2 SYDVKM. CDR3 in amino acids: CASSLHSRAVYEQYF. CDR3 nucleotides: TGTGCCAGCAGTTTGCATTCCAGGGCAGTCTACGAGCAGTACTTC.